The 10 T cell receptor beta chains below all came from one sample that was sequenced in a study of tumor and adjacent non-tumor tissue in lung cancer. TCRbeta libraries were built with three rounds of nested PCR, modified from ARM-PCR. TCRdb redid the calling of the multiplex PCR reads with MiXCR, one entry per CDR3 protein. The table has under 95,000 distinct CDR3 sequences, approximately 70% seen once. RNA was extracted from bulk tissue without any cell sorting. Input material: lung tumor tissue. The receptors stem from a man in his 60s with non-small cell lung cancer.

The chain uses TRBV6-6 and TRBJ1-2, with D unresolved. Germline assignment: CDR1 MNHNY and CDR2 SVGAGI (reference sequence). The CDR3 is made up of 13 amino acids. V was clipped by 5 bases and J by 2 bases, with 9 bases between them. The CDR3 reads CASSPRENYGYTF. In nucleotides, the CDR3 is TGTGCCAGCAGTCCTAGGGAGAACTATGGCTACACCTTC.

This clonotype was seen a handful of times. A much larger clone differs from this one at a single base, so this may be a read error. The chain is built from TRBV5-4 and TRBJ1-2, with D tentatively TRBD1 (6 bases). The germline V gene has CDR1 SGHNT and CDR2 YYREEE (reference sequence). Between the trimmed V and J ends, which lost 5 bases and 3 bases, there was a span of 17 bases. This CDR3 contains 15 residues. The CDR3, as DNA: TGTGCCAGCAGATTACGGGGGCTAGGTGACTATGGCTACACCTTC. Translating it yields CASRLRGLGDYGYTF.

Points on this clonotype: It may be a read error: a sequence one base away is much more abundant. J is TRBJ2-7 and V is TRBV29-1; D is perhaps TRBD2 (6 bases). There are 12 residues in the CDR3. The germline CDR1 and CDR2 sequences are SQVTM and ANQGSEA. The CDR3 coding sequence is TGCGGCGTTTCGGGGGTCTCCTACGAGCAGTACTTC. This codes for CGVSGVSYEQYF.

The chain combines TRBV6-6 with TRBJ2-7; 7 nucleotides align to TRBD1. With 5 bases clipped from V and 4 bases from J, the junction kept 11 bases outside the gene matches. Germline V gene data show CDR1 as MNHNY and CDR2 as SVGAGI (reference sequence). CDR3 length: 15 residues. As DNA, the CDR3 is TGTGCCAGCAGTACCCGACAGGGAACCCTATACGAGCAGTACTTC. Its translation is CASSTRQGTLYEQYF.

On this clonotype itself: The junction shows a germline mismatch at one end, possibly a read error. The rearrangement uses TRBV10-3 and TRBJ1-2, with D unresolved. There are 13 residues in the CDR3. Germline V gene sequence: CDR1 ENHRY, CDR2 SYGVKD. CDR3 sequence: CVISEITEYGYTF. The CDR3 DNA sequence: TGTGTCATCAGTGAGATAACAGAGTATGGCTACACCTTC.

This clonotype appeared once. This chain links TRBV20-1 with TRBJ2-7; 8 bases line up with TRBD1. Germline V gene lookup returns CDR1 DFQATT and CDR2 SNEGSKA (reference sequence). J lost 3 bases, V lost 0 bases, and 10 bases had no gene match. The CDR3 extends over 16 amino acids. CDR3 bases: TGCAGTGCTAGAGATCTAAATCGGGACAGGCGCTACGAGCAGTACTTC. Its protein is CSARDLNRDRRYEQYF.

Comment on this clonotype: Because the CDR3 is missing its conserved closing phenylalanine or tryptophan, this is likely a read error. The chain combines TRBV6-6 with TRBJ2-5; 7 nucleotides line up with TRBD1. Germline-derived CDR1 and CDR2 are MNHNY and SVGAGI (reference sequence). J gave up 4 bases and V 6 bases, and 5 bases lay outside the gene matches. CDR3 length equals 13 residues. For the CDR3, the DNA is TGTGCCAGCAGCTCGACAGGGACAGAGACCCAGTACTTG. Amino acids: CASSSTGTETQYL.

At least ten counts were recorded for this clonotype. The chain carries TRBV11-2 and TRBJ2-2, with a weak D call TRBD1 (6 bases). V was clipped by 1 base and J by 3 bases, with 9 bases between them. Per the germline V gene, CDR1 is SGHAT and CDR2 is FQNNGV. The CDR3 covers 15 residues. This chain's CDR3 is CASSLGNRDTGELFF. Written as DNA, the CDR3 is TGTGCCAGCAGCTTAGGCAACAGGGACACCGGGGAGCTGTTTTTT.

This clonotype was found a few times. Being one base from a much bigger clone, this may be a read error. The genes are TRBV12-2 and TRBJ2-1; no DNA check was done on the table's D call, TRBD1. TRBV12-2 is a documented pseudogene. The CDR3 has 16 residues. The CDR3 is CVSRLKPGQGYNEQFF. The DNA for the CDR3 is TGTGTAAGTCGCTTAAAACCGGGACAGGGATACAATGAGCAGTTCTTC.

This chain links TRBV29-1 with TRBJ2-3; 8 nucleotides agree with TRBD1. V shed 6 bases, J shed 11 bases, and the junction held 19 bases outside the gene matches. CDR3 length: 15 amino acids. The V gene's germline CDR1 is SQVTM and CDR2 ANQGSEA. In DNA form, the CDR3 reads TGCAGCGTAGAAACGAGGACAGGGAGATCAGGTATGCAGTATTTT. This gives the protein CSVETRTGRSGMQYF.